A single sample gave rise to the 30 T cell receptor beta chains below, sequenced in a study of blood T cell repertoires in COVID-19. Profiled with immunoSEQ multiplex PCR; TCRdb holds only in-frame clones, not every one. This table has about 110,000 clones, about four fifths appearing once. The source material was peripheral blood. The origin of the receptors is a human donor in a cohort sampled during active COVID-19.

The chain carries TRBV12-3 or TRBV12-4 and TRBJ1-4; D is uncertain. The CDR3 totals 13 residues. The V and J ends lost 1 base and 8 bases respectively, with 8 bases between them. The CDR3: CASSLGSGEKLFF. CDR3 DNA: TGTGCCAGCAGTTTAGGTAGCGGCGAAAAACTGTTTTTT.

This clone has a single count. The gene calls are TRBV7-3 and TRBJ2-2; D possibly corresponds to TRBD2 (5 bases). The germline V gene has CDR1 SGHTA and CDR2 FQGTGA. V was trimmed by 1 base and J by 7 bases, leaving 10 bases between them. The CDR3 extends over 14 amino acids. DNA of the CDR3: TGTGCCAGCAGCTTAAACGGGGTTATCGGGGAGCTGTTTTTT. It encodes CASSLNGVIGELFF.

The V call is TRBV7-2, the J call TRBJ2-1; 8 positions match TRBD2. Germline V gives CDR1 SGHTA, CDR2 FQGNSA. The CDR3 extends over 17 amino acids. The V gene end was trimmed by 5 bases and the J gene end by 6 bases; junction bases not matched to a gene: 15. In DNA, the CDR3 is TGTGCCAGCAGCCCAGCGCAGGGGACTAGGAAGGCCAATGAGCAGTTCTTC. The encoded protein is CASSPAQGTRKANEQFF.

The chain joins TRBV19 to TRBJ1-5; a possible D gene is TRBD1 (6 bases). Germline values: CDR1 LNHDA, CDR2 SQIVND (reference sequence). Trimming cost V 5 bases and J 4 bases, with 12 bases left between them. The CDR3 runs to 14 residues. In DNA form, the CDR3 reads TGTGCCAGTAGTTACAGGGAAGAGAATCAGCCCCAGCATTTT. Translation gives CASSYREENQPQHF.

This clone was detected once. The chain uses TRBV5-8 and TRBJ1-5, with 7 bases fitting TRBD1. J lost 6 bases, V lost 0 bases, and 6 bases had no gene match. This CDR3 contains 15 residues. Germline V gene sequence: CDR1 SGHTS, CDR2 YDEGEE. The CDR3 DNA reads as TGTGCCAGCAGCTTGGGACAGGGACCTACTCAGCCCCAGCATTTT. Protein sequence: CASSLGQGPTQPQHF.

The chain recombines TRBV5-1 with TRBJ1-2; 7 bases are a match to TRBD1. The CDR3 extends over 14 amino acids. Germline V gene lookup returns CDR1 SGHRS and CDR2 YFSETQ. J lost 3 bases, V lost 7 bases, and 9 bases had no gene match. The CDR3 is CASGKGDRDYGYTF. CDR3 bases: TGCGCCAGCGGAAAGGGAGACAGGGACTATGGCTACACCTTC.

This clone came up once. The chain is built from TRBV29-1 and TRBJ2-3; perhaps TRBD2 as D (6 bases). V lost 3 bases and J 2 bases, leaving 12 bases between the germline ends. CDR1 and CDR2 (germline): SQVTM, ANQGSEA. The CDR3 extends over 14 amino acids. Here the CDR3 reads CSVEEGTPTDTQYF. CDR3 coding DNA: TGCAGCGTTGAGGAGGGGACCCCCACAGATACGCAGTATTTT.

The chain uses TRBV28 and TRBJ2-2; TRBD1 might be the D (5 bases). This CDR3 comprises 15 residues. The V end was cut by 5 bases, the J end by 3 bases, with 13 bases between. CDR1 and CDR2 from the germline V gene are MDHEN and SYDVKM. The CDR3 region is CASSGRGTHTGELFF. CDR3 DNA: TGTGCCAGCAGTGGTAGGGGCACCCACACCGGGGAGCTGTTTTTT.

The genes are TRBV19 and TRBJ1-4; 8 nucleotides line up with TRBD1. Germline-derived CDR1 and CDR2 are LNHDA and SQIVND (reference sequence). The trim removed 5 bases at V and 6 bases at J, leaving 11 bases unmatched. The CDR3 spans 16 residues. The CDR3 is CASSAPTGAVDEKLFF. The DNA for the CDR3 is TGTGCCAGTAGTGCCCCGACAGGGGCCGTGGATGAAAAACTGTTTTTT.

The genes are TRBV4-3 and TRBJ2-3; D not resolved. The V end was cut by 0 bases, the J end by 0 bases, with 10 bases between. CDR1 LGHNA and CDR2 YSLEER come from the germline V gene. This CDR3 region has 16 residues. This CDR3 reads CASSQDLSTSTDTQYF. The CDR3 nucleotides read TGCGCCAGCAGCCAAGATTTGTCGACTAGCACAGATACGCAGTATTTT.

This clone is a singleton in its sample. The genes are TRBV6-5 and TRBJ1-2; 7 bases align to TRBD1. V trimming: 7 bases; J trimming: 2 bases; junction bases outside the gene matches: 10. The CDR3 spans 15 residues. Germline CDR1 and CDR2: MNHEY and SVGAGI. The CDR3 here is CASNRGGGENYGYTF. CDR3 nucleotide sequence: TGTGCCAGCAATCGTGGAGGGGGCGAGAACTATGGCTACACCTTC.

V is TRBV10-3 and J is TRBJ1-2; 9 bases are a match to TRBD1. CDR3 length: 15 residues. The V and J ends lost 5 bases and 4 bases, in that order; junction bases with no gene match: 8. The germline gives CDR1 ENHRY, CDR2 SYGVKD. In DNA, the CDR3 is TGTGCCATCAGTCAGGACAGGGGAACCCCCTATGGCTACACCTTC. Amino acids: CAISQDRGTPYGYTF.

The CDR3: CASTEGPLNSPLHF. CDR3 nucleotide sequence: TGTGCCAGCACCGAGGGTCCACTAAATTCACCCCTCCACTTT. This chain uses TRBV3-1 (or the pseudogene TRBV3-2) with TRBJ1-6; D not resolved. The V end was cut by 7 bases, the J end by 7 bases, with 14 bases between. The CDR3 covers 14 residues. The V gene's germline CDR1 is LGHDT and CDR2 YNNKEL (reference sequence).

About this clone: Other nucleotide sequences in the sample specify the same CDR3. The V call is TRBV18, the J call TRBJ2-1, with TRBD2 matching 7 bases. V was pared by 0 bases and J by 4 bases, with 6 bases of the junction left unmatched. This CDR3 is built from 16 residues. Germline CDR1 and CDR2: KGHSH and LQKENI. The chain's CDR3 is CASSPPSGTTYNEQFF. The CDR3 region has the DNA TGTGCCAGCTCACCACCATCCGGGACTACATACAATGAGCAGTTCTTC. Based on the CDR3 plus reference TRBV18 and TRBJ2-1, the full variable domain is NAGVMQNPRHLVRRRGQEARLRCSPMKGHSHVYWYRQLPEEGLKFMVYLQKENIIDESGMPKERFSAEFPKEGPSILRIQQVVRGDSAAYFCASSPPSGTTYNEQFFGPGTRLTVL.

The CDR3, as DNA: TGTGCCAGCTCACCCTACGGAGGGGGCGCGACTGAAGCTTTCTTT. Translated: CASSPYGGGATEAFF. The chain uses TRBV18 and TRBJ1-1; 7 bases agree with TRBD1. V gave up 3 bases and J gave up 5 bases; unmatched junction bases: 9. CDR3 length: 15 amino acids. CDR1 is KGHSH, CDR2 LQKENI, per germline.

V usage is TRBV27 and J usage is TRBJ1-1; D perhaps matches TRBD1 (6 bases). Germline V CDR1 and CDR2: MNHEY, SMNVEV (reference sequence). V was cut by 6 bases and J by 2 bases, with 13 bases left in between. This CDR3 contains 14 residues. CDR3 sequence (DNA): TGTGCCAGCAGCGTCGGACAGATCAACACTGAAGCTTTCTTT. It yields the protein CASSVGQINTEAFF.

The chain carries TRBV5-1 and TRBJ2-1; D might be TRBD2 (5 bases). Germline loops: CDR1 SGHRS, CDR2 YFSETQ. The CDR3 consists of 14 residues. The germline V and J ends were trimmed by 2 bases and 0 bases, with 6 bases remaining between them. The CDR3 bases are TGCGCCAGCAGCTTAACTAGCTCCTACAATGAGCAGTTCTTC. As protein: CASSLTSSYNEQFF.

The chain carries TRBV7-9 and TRBJ1-6, with 9 bases fitting TRBD1. CDR1 SEHNR and CDR2 FQNEAQ come from the germline V gene (reference sequence). The ends lost 7 bases at V and 9 bases at J; junction bases unmatched: 4. This CDR3 has 13 amino acids. The CDR3 nucleotides read TGTGCCAGCACCCGGGACAGGGCTTCACCCCTCCACTTT. Translated, it gives CASTRDRASPLHF.

This chain joins TRBV5-8 and TRBJ2-5, with D perhaps matching TRBD1 (6 bases). CDR1 is SGHTS, CDR2 YDEGEE, per germline. The CDR3 extends over 15 amino acids. The germline V and J ends were trimmed by 3 bases and 5 bases, with 17 bases remaining between them. CDR3 DNA sequence: TGTGCCAGCAGCTCTGCTTGGGGGCTTGAGGAGACCCAGTACTTC. Protein: CASSSAWGLEETQYF.

The gene calls are TRBV6-5 and TRBJ2-7, with 10 nucleotides matching TRBD2. V gave up 6 bases and J gave up 3 bases; unmatched junction bases: 2. The CDR3 consists of 13 residues. The germline V gene encodes CDR1 MNHEY and CDR2 SVGAGI. The CDR3 reads CASRSSGSYEQYF. The DNA of the CDR3 is TGTGCCAGCAGGTCTAGCGGGAGCTACGAGCAGTACTTC.

The chain recombines TRBV6-5 with TRBJ2-1, with TRBD2 identical over 8 bases. The CDR3 runs to 14 residues. Germline CDR1 and CDR2: MNHEY and SVGAGI. V lost 7 bases, J lost 10 bases, and 12 bases stayed unmatched. CDR3 protein: CASKPGVAGTEQFF. In DNA form, the CDR3 reads TGTGCCAGCAAACCCGGGGTAGCGGGAACAGAGCAGTTCTTC.

This clone was observed a few times. The missing conserved phenylalanine or tryptophan at the end of this CDR3 makes a read error likely. The limits of the CDR3 on the DNA are not certain, so only TCRdb's listed CDR3 is given. V is TRBV29-1 and J is TRBJ1-1; TRBD1, the table's D call, was not compared with the DNA. The CDR3 is made up of 12 amino acids, end residues included. Per the germline V gene, CDR1 is SQVTM and CDR2 is ANQGSEA. The CDR3 spells CSAGQGGEAKII.

The V gene is TRBV2, the J gene TRBJ2-3, with 7 bases fitting TRBD1. The CDR3 is made up of 14 amino acids. The V and J ends lost 11 bases and 3 bases, in that order; junction bases with no gene match: 11. CDR1 is SNHLY, CDR2 FYNNEI, per germline. CDR3 residues: CAGRGGIGTDTQYF. The CDR3 DNA follows: TGTGCCGGACGAGGGGGCATCGGTACAGATACGCAGTATTTT.

The rearrangement joins TRBV6-5 to TRBJ1-2; D unresolved. The V end lost 6 bases, the J end lost 2 bases, and 7 bases lay between the germline ends. CDR1 is MNHEY and CDR2 is SVGAGI in the germline V gene. The CDR3 covers 12 residues. The DNA for the CDR3 is TGTGCCAGCAGCGCGATGAACTATGGCTACACCTTC. Residues: CASSAMNYGYTF.

V usage is TRBV18 and J usage is TRBJ2-7; TRBD2 matches 8 bases. V shed 0 bases and J 0 bases; nucleotides not matched to a gene: 4. Germline V gene sequence: CDR1 KGHSH, CDR2 LQKENI. The CDR3 length is 16 residues. The DNA of the CDR3 is TGTGCCAGCTCACCACCGTCGGGAGGGACCTCCTACGAGCAGTACTTC. This sequence encodes CASSPPSGGTSYEQYF.

The chain is built from TRBV7-9 and TRBJ1-1, with D possibly TRBD1 on 5 matching bases. CDR1 and CDR2 from the germline V gene are SEHNR and FQNEAQ (reference sequence). The CDR3 covers 13 residues. The germline V and J ends were trimmed by 5 bases and 1 base, with 8 bases remaining between them. DNA for the CDR3: TGTGCCAGCAGCCTAGGGGCGAACACTGAAGCTTTCTTT. Translation: CASSLGANTEAFF.

This clone was found once. This sequence joins TRBV28 and TRBJ1-1; perhaps TRBD1 as D (6 bases). Trimming took off 7 bases at V and 4 bases at J, with 13 bases between the two ends. There are 13 residues in the CDR3. Looked up from germline, CDR1 is MDHEN and CDR2 is SYDVKM. CDR3 in amino acids: CASKLQGATEAFF. The CDR3 DNA follows: TGTGCCAGCAAACTACAGGGTGCCACTGAAGCTTTCTTT.

The gene calls are TRBV7-9 and TRBJ1-5, with 7 nucleotides matching TRBD1. V was pared by 1 base and J by 3 bases, with 6 bases of the junction left unmatched. The CDR3 is 16 amino acids. The germline CDR1 and CDR2 sequences are SEHNR and FQNEAQ (reference sequence). The CDR3 sequence: CASSLEGATFNQPQHF. CDR3 DNA: TGTGCCAGCAGCTTAGAGGGGGCGACTTTCAATCAGCCCCAGCATTTT.

This rearrangement joins TRBV9 to TRBJ2-4; TRBD1 agrees at 7 bases. Germline-derived CDR1 and CDR2 are SGDLS and YYNGEE. Trimming took 0 bases from V and 0 from J; bases not matched to a gene: 3. The CDR3 runs 16 residues. CDR3 nucleotide sequence: TGTGCCAGCAGCGTAGAAGGGGGCTTAGCCAAAAACATTCAGTACTTC. Amino acids: CASSVEGGLAKNIQYF.

CDR3 in DNA: TGTGCCAGCAGTGCCCCCCCACAGATGAACACTGAAGCTTTCTTT. Protein sequence: CASSAPPQMNTEAFF. This rearrangement joins TRBV28 to TRBJ1-1; D remains ambiguous. The CDR3 covers 15 residues. With 5 bases removed from V and 0 bases from J, the gap between germline ends came to 13 bases. The germline gives CDR1 MDHEN, CDR2 SYDVKM.